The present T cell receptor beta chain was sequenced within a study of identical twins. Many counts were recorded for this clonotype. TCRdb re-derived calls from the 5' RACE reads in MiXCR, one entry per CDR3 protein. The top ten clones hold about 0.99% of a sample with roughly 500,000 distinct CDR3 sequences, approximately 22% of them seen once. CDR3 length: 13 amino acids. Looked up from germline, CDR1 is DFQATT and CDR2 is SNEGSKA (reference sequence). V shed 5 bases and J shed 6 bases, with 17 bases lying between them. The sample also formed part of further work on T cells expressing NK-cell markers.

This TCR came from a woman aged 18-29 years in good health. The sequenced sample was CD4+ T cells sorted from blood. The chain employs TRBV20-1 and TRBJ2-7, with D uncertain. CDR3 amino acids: CSAFSSKVAEQYF. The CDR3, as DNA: TGCAGTGCTTTCTCATCAAAGGTGGCCGAGCAGTACTTC.